This T cell receptor (beta chain) derives from a study of blood T cell repertoires in COVID-19. Source study methods: Researchers report that nucleated cell counts were estimated from reference gene primer amplification. Sequencing used immunoSEQ multiplex PCR; TCRdb keeps in-frame clones, though not all of them. V and J calls plus clone size are reproduced from that table; the DNA served to infer D and trimming. The repertoire holds about 120,000 clones, around 86% seen once, with approximately 4.3% in the top ten. Deletions cut 0 bases from V and 9 bases from J, with 25 bases between. Germline V gives CDR1 MGHRA, CDR2 YSYEKL. The CDR3 covers 18 residues.

Sequences were obtained from peripheral blood. The TCR originated in a middle-aged man with acute or convalescent COVID-19. The V call is TRBV4-1, the J call TRBJ2-3, with D perhaps matching TRBD1 (5 bases). CDR3 in DNA: TGCGCCAGCAGCCAAGAAGAGGTAGGGGTGCCCGCCATAAGAACGCAGTATTTT. Encoded protein: CASSQEEVGVPAIRTQYF.